This entry lists 32 T cell receptor beta chains sequenced from one sample in a study of T-cell memory formation after mild COVID-19. TCRdb passed the 5' RACE reads through MiXCR, listing each CDR3 protein once. The sample lists 400,000 to 450,000 distinct CDR3 sequences, over 15% occurring once. Input material: PBMCs or a T cell subset sorted from them (not recorded which). These receptor sequences come from a young man who had mild COVID-19 (a few samples of this study predate the infection). Cell type and time point are not known.

V is TRBV4-1 and J is TRBJ1-2; possible D gene TRBD1, 5 bases. V was cut by 3 bases and J by 4 bases, with 15 bases left in between. This CDR3 has 15 residues. The V gene's germline CDR1 is MGHRA and CDR2 YSYEKL. The chain's CDR3 is CASSQWSQGGYGYTF. The CDR3 nucleotides are TGCGCCAGCAGCCAGTGGAGTCAGGGAGGCTATGGCTACACCTTC.

This chain joins TRBV20-1 and TRBJ1-1; D not certain. The V gene's germline CDR1 is DFQATT and CDR2 SNEGSKA (reference sequence). Trimming removed 3 bases from V and 4 bases from J, with 12 bases in between. The CDR3 totals 13 residues. CDR3 coding DNA: TGCAGTGCTAGGGTCCGGTCTTTCACTGAAGCTTTCTTT. Protein sequence: CSARVRSFTEAFF.

The chain is built from TRBV5-1 and TRBJ2-3; D is ambiguous. Trimming removed 4 bases at V and 2 bases at J, with 17 bases between. Germline CDR1 reads SGHRS; CDR2 reads YFSETQ. CDR3 length equals 16 residues. CDR3 coding DNA: TGCGCCAGCAGCCCCATCTGGGCCTCTGCCACAGATACGCAGTATTTT. It codes for CASSPIWASATDTQYF.

The rearrangement joins TRBV28 to TRBJ2-2, with 13 bases matching TRBD2. With 3 bases clipped from V and 5 bases from J, the junction kept 3 bases outside the gene matches. Germline CDR1 reads MDHEN; CDR2 reads SYDVKM. The CDR3 has 16 amino acids. The CDR3 is CASSLGLAGPTGELFF. For the CDR3, the DNA is TGTGCCAGCAGTTTGGGACTAGCGGGACCAACCGGGGAGCTGTTTTTT. Complete variable domain (other parts from reference TRBV28 and TRBJ2-2): DVKVTQSSRYLVKRTGEKVFLECVQDMDHENMFWYRQDPGLGLRLIYFSYDVKMKEKGDIPEGYSVSREKKERFSLILESASTNQTSMYLCASSLGLAGPTGELFFGEGSRLTVL.

The CDR3 spells CAPWGGNTEAFF. DNA for the CDR3: TGTGCACCCTGGGGGGGGAACACTGAAGCTTTCTTT. The genes are TRBV6-5 and TRBJ1-1; possibly TRBD1 for D (5 bases). CDR3 length equals 12 residues. In germline, CDR1 is MNHEY, CDR2 SVGAGI.

The chain joins TRBV10-3 to TRBJ2-5; 8 positions match TRBD2. The V gene's germline CDR1 is ENHRY and CDR2 SYGVKD. The CDR3 consists of 15 residues. J lost 5 bases, V lost 6 bases, and 11 bases had no gene match. In DNA, the CDR3 is TGTGCCATCAGCCCCTTCGGGGGGGCCGACGAGACCCAGTACTTC. This encodes CAISPFGGADETQYF.

The chain recombines TRBV7-2 with TRBJ2-3; 11 bases are a match to TRBD1. The CDR3 sequence is 15 residues long. CDR1 and CDR2 from the germline V gene are SGHTA and FQGNSA. V shed 6 bases and J 5 bases; nucleotides not matched to a gene: 7. In DNA form, the CDR3 reads TGTGCCAGCAGACGAACCGGGACAGGGGGAGATACGCAGTATTTT. Its protein is CASRRTGTGGDTQYF.

This clonotype was detected a few times. V is TRBV12-3 or TRBV12-4 and J is TRBJ1-2, with 8 positions matching TRBD1. J gave up 4 bases and V 6 bases, and 13 bases lay outside the gene matches. This CDR3 region has 16 residues. The CDR3 here is CASRRISLDRGYGYTF. The DNA of the CDR3 is TGTGCCAGCAGACGCATTTCCCTTGACAGGGGCTATGGCTACACCTTC.

This clonotype has a handful of counts. The gene calls are TRBV6-5 and TRBJ2-1; possibly TRBD1 or TRBD2 for D (6 bases each). Between the trimmed V and J ends, which lost 5 bases and 9 bases, there was a span of 17 bases. The CDR3 has 14 residues. Germline V CDR1 and CDR2: MNHEY, SVGAGI. CDR3 protein: CASSPDVRGAEQFF. Written as DNA, the CDR3 is TGTGCCAGCAGTCCCGACGTTAGGGGGGCTGAGCAGTTCTTC.

As DNA, the CDR3 is TGCAGTGCTAGAGATCTTGGGGTTTACGAGCAGTACGTC. As protein: CSARDLGVYEQYV. The chain couples TRBV20-1 to TRBJ2-7; D remains unclear. The V gene lost 0 bases and the J gene lost 4 bases, with 10 bases spanning the gap. The CDR3 spans 13 residues. Per germline, CDR1 DFQATT and CDR2 SNEGSKA (reference sequence).

This clonotype was recorded a few times. The CDR3 DNA sequence: TGTGCCAGCAGCTATCACAGGGGTCGGGACTATGGCTACACCTTC. The encoded protein is CASSYHRGRDYGYTF. V and J are TRBV7-9 and TRBJ1-2; 7 nucleotides align to TRBD1. Unmatched junction bases numbered 8, after V lost 4 bases and J lost 3 bases. The length of the CDR3 is 15 residues. Germline-derived CDR1 and CDR2 are SEHNR and FQNEAQ (reference sequence).

Ten or more counts support this clonotype. Sequence at one end of the junction differs from germline and may be a read error. V usage is TRBV5-1 and J usage is TRBJ2-5; the D gene is possibly TRBD1 (5 bases). The germline V gene encodes CDR1 SGHRS and CDR2 YFSETQ. This CDR3 is built from 14 residues. CDR3 nucleotide sequence: TGTGCCAGCAGCTTAGCTGCAGGGCAAGAGACCCAGTACTTC. Protein: CASSLAAGQETQYF.

Comments on this clonotype: This clone may be a read error of a much larger clone one base away. The V call is TRBV27, the J call TRBJ2-3; no firm D call. The CDR3 consists of 11 residues. Between the trimmed V and J ends, which lost 6 bases and 2 bases, there was a span of 3 bases. Germline V CDR1 and CDR2: MNHEY, SMNVEV (reference sequence). CDR3 residues: CASRHTDTQYF. Here the CDR3 DNA reads TGTGCCAGCAGGCACACAGATACGCAGTATTTT.

This clonotype was counted only a few times. The gene calls are TRBV20-1 and TRBJ2-7; unclear D gene. The CDR3 has 12 amino acids. Trimming took off 5 bases at V and 2 bases at J, with 10 bases between the two ends. CDR1 is DFQATT and CDR2 is SNEGSKA in the germline V gene (reference sequence). The CDR3 nucleotides are TGCAGTGCTGGAGTACGCCCCTACGAGCAGTACTTC. This translates into CSAGVRPYEQYF.

This clonotype showed up just a few times. CDR3 nucleotides: TGTGCCAGCAGCCCGCCCCCGATGGGGACCAGCTACACCTTC. It translates to CASSPPPMGTSYTF. This chain joins TRBV7-2 and TRBJ1-2; D might be TRBD1 (5 bases). Germline lookup yields CDR1 SGHTA and CDR2 FQGNSA. V gave up 5 bases and J gave up 9 bases, with 19 bases separating them. There are 14 residues in the CDR3.

The chain carries TRBV18 and TRBJ2-3; D may correspond to TRBD1 or TRBD2 (5 bases each). Germline values: CDR1 KGHSH, CDR2 LQKENI. Trimming shortened V by 0 bases and J by 5 bases, and 15 bases separated the two germline ends. The CDR3 sequence is 16 residues long. CDR3 nucleotide sequence: TGTGCCAGCTCACCACCGGATCTCGGGGACCGAGATACGCAGTATTTT. This encodes CASSPPDLGDRDTQYF.

The J gene is TRBJ1-2, the V gene TRBV4-1; no reliable D call. CDR3 size: 13 residues. Germline CDR1 and CDR2: MGHRA and YSYEKL. V lost 1 base, J lost 6 bases, and 9 bases lay in between. This CDR3 is CASSQVEKNGYTF. CDR3 coding DNA: TGCGCCAGCAGCCAAGTGGAGAAGAATGGCTACACCTTC.

This clonotype was detected many times. The V gene is TRBV20-1, the J gene TRBJ2-3, with D tentatively TRBD1 (5 bases). V lost 3 bases to trimming and J lost 0 bases, with 10 bases between them. Germline CDR1 and CDR2: DFQATT and SNEGSKA (reference sequence). The CDR3 has 14 amino acids. In DNA, the CDR3 is TGCAGTGCTAGTTGGCAGGGTAGCACAGATACGCAGTATTTT. Protein product: CSASWQGSTDTQYF.

This clonotype was detected a few times. J is TRBJ2-3 and V is TRBV7-9; 8 bases line up with TRBD1. The V segment lost 0 bases and the J segment 2 bases; nucleotides outside the gene matches: 4. The CDR3 covers 16 residues. Germline V lookup: CDR1 SEHNR, CDR2 FQNEAQ (reference sequence). The CDR3 region has the DNA TGTGCCAGCAGCTTAGCGGACAGGGCCATCACAGATACGCAGTATTTT. This codes for CASSLADRAITDTQYF.

This clonotype has ten or more counts. This chain links TRBV29-1 with TRBJ2-1; the D call may be TRBD1 or TRBD2 (5 bases each). Germline CDR1 SQVTM, CDR2 ANQGSEA. Deletions cut 4 bases from V and 0 bases from J, with 7 bases between. CDR3 length: 13 amino acids. The CDR3 sequence: CSVAGSSYNEQFF. CDR3 nucleotide sequence: TGCAGCGTTGCAGGGAGCTCCTACAATGAGCAGTTCTTC.

There are a few counts of this clonotype. The chain recombines TRBV18 with TRBJ1-2, with D unclear. The germline V gene encodes CDR1 KGHSH and CDR2 LQKENI. The CDR3 runs 14 residues. The ends were cut back, 0 bases at V and 8 bases at J, with 13 bases in the middle. CDR3 loop: CASSPPTAGRGYTF. For the CDR3, the DNA is TGTGCCAGCTCACCACCGACCGCTGGTCGGGGCTACACCTTC.

The chain joins TRBV4-1 to TRBJ2-1; 12 bases align to TRBD2. The germline V gene encodes CDR1 MGHRA and CDR2 YSYEKL. The CDR3 is made up of 15 amino acids. The V and J ends lost 3 bases and 8 bases, in that order; junction bases with no gene match: 5. The DNA for the CDR3 is TGCGCCAGCAGCCAGACTAGCGGGGGTGTCGATGAGCAGTTCTTC. Translated: CASSQTSGGVDEQFF.

This clonotype has more than one count but fewer than ten. As DNA, the CDR3 is TGTGCCAGCAGCTTCGCGGTGATGGGTGATCAGCCCCAGCATTTT. Translating gives CASSFAVMGDQPQHF. The rearrangement links TRBV7-2 to TRBJ1-5; D unclear. This CDR3 contains 15 residues. Looked up from germline, CDR1 is SGHTA and CDR2 is FQGNSA. The V gene lost 3 bases and the J gene lost 5 bases, with 14 bases spanning the gap.

This clonotype was picked up many times. The rearrangement links TRBV5-1 to TRBJ2-2; TRBD1 agrees at 7 bases. V dropped 4 bases and J dropped 2; count of bases not matched to a gene: 5. The CDR3 is 15 residues long. Germline lookup yields CDR1 SGHRS and CDR2 YFSETQ. The CDR3 coding sequence is TGCGCCAGCAGCCCGGGACAGACTAACACCGGGGAGCTGTTTTTT. This sequence encodes CASSPGQTNTGELFF.

This rearrangement joins TRBV21-1 to TRBJ2-7; TRBD2, the D gene given by the table, was not confirmed from the DNA. TRBV21-1 is classified as a pseudogene. The CDR3 has 17 amino acids. The CDR3 DNA reads as TGTGCCAGCAGCACTACTCCCAAGCGGGGGTCCCCCTACGAGCAGTACGTC. Translating it yields CASSTTPKRGSPYEQYV.

In its sample, this clonotype was seen a few times. V and J are TRBV5-1 and TRBJ2-2; tentative D call: TRBD1 (6 bases). The length of the CDR3 is 20 residues. V gave up 4 bases and J gave up 5 bases, with 30 bases separating them. The germline V gene encodes CDR1 SGHRS and CDR2 YFSETQ. The CDR3 spells CASSHYLTPNRDAVTGELFF. In nucleotides, the CDR3 is TGCGCCAGCAGCCACTACCTTACACCAAACAGGGACGCCGTTACCGGGGAGCTGTTTTTT.

V and J are TRBV5-1 and TRBJ2-7, with D possibly being TRBD1 (6 bases). V lost 2 bases, J lost 4 bases, and 13 bases lay in between. CDR1 is SGHRS and CDR2 is YFSETQ in the germline V gene. The CDR3 is made up of 14 amino acids. The CDR3 is CASSFGTLEYEQYF. Here the CDR3 DNA reads TGCGCCAGCAGCTTCGGGACACTGGAGTACGAGCAGTACTTC. Full variable domain (missing parts from reference TRBV5-1 and TRBJ2-7): KAGVTQTPRYLIKTRGQQVTLSCSPISGHRSVSWYQQTPGQGLQFLFEYFSETQRNKGNFPGRFSGRQFSNSRSEMNVSTLELGDSALYLCASSFGTLEYEQYFGPGTRLTVT.

This chain links TRBV7-2 with TRBJ2-3, with D perhaps matching TRBD2 (6 bases). Deletions cut 4 bases from V and 6 bases from J, with 17 bases between. This CDR3 is built from 15 residues. Per germline, CDR1 SGHTA and CDR2 FQGNSA. This CDR3 reads CASSSGLGSMDTQYF. CDR3 in DNA: TGTGCCAGCAGCTCGGGACTCGGGTCGATGGATACGCAGTATTTT.

Ten or more counts support this clonotype. V usage is TRBV7-2 and J usage is TRBJ1-1, with 9 bases identical to TRBD1. Germline loops: CDR1 SGHTA, CDR2 FQGNSA. J lost 5 bases, V lost 2 bases, and 6 bases had no gene match. The CDR3 has 15 amino acids. CDR3 residues: CASSLRTGVGTEAFF. The DNA of the CDR3 is TGTGCCAGCAGCTTACGGACAGGGGTAGGAACTGAAGCTTTCTTT. The full variable domain, its missing parts supplied by reference TRBV7-2 and TRBJ1-1, is GAGVSQSPSNKVTEKGKDVELRCDPISGHTALYWYRQSLGQGLEFLIYFQGNSAPDKSGLPSDRFSAERTGGSVSTLTIQRTQQEDSAVYLCASSLRTGVGTEAFFGQGTRLTVV.

In this sample, this clonotype turned up a few times. The J gene is TRBJ2-2, the V gene TRBV4-3, with TRBD1 matching 8 bases. Germline V gene data show CDR1 as LGHNA and CDR2 as YSLEER. This CDR3 has 15 residues. V was clipped by 3 bases and J by 5 bases; unmatched bases: 5. The CDR3 sequence: CASSQGTGGTGELFF. The CDR3 DNA reads as TGCGCCAGCAGCCAGGGGACAGGTGGGACCGGGGAGCTGTTTTTT.

This clonotype was recorded a few times. This chain links TRBV4-1 with TRBJ1-2; the match to TRBD1 covers 8 bases. The V gene's germline CDR1 is MGHRA and CDR2 YSYEKL. J lost 8 bases, V lost 2 bases, and 10 bases had no gene match. CDR3 size: 15 residues. CDR3 sequence reads: CASSQWWQGARGYTF. In DNA form, the CDR3 reads TGCGCCAGCAGCCAATGGTGGCAGGGGGCGCGGGGCTACACCTTC.

This chain connects TRBV14 to TRBJ1-2, with D maybe TRBD1 (5 bases). The CDR3 contains 16 residues. V shed 5 bases and J shed 6 bases, with 22 bases lying between them. Germline V CDR1 and CDR2: SGHDN, FVKESK. CDR3 amino acids: CASSKNLGATLDGYTF. The CDR3 bases are TGTGCCAGCAGCAAAAATCTCGGGGCCACTCTGGATGGCTACACCTTC.